One sample yielded the 7 T cell receptor beta chains listed below, sequenced in a study of OX40 agonist ivuxolimab in advanced cancers. Sequencing used immunoSEQ multiplex PCR; TCRdb keeps in-frame clones, though not all of them. The repertoire consists of about 58,000 clones, with about 89% occurring once and the leading ten covering over 0.65%. This material consisted of CD4+ or CD8+ T cells sorted from blood, taken in a trial of the OX40 agonist ivuxolimab. These receptors all stem from an adult with an advanced solid tumor such as melanoma, head and neck, liver or kidney cancer.

The genes are TRBV7-2 and TRBJ1-3; no reliable D call. V lost 8 bases, J lost 0 bases, and 14 bases lay in between. CDR1 and CDR2 (germline): SGHTA, FQGNSA. The CDR3 runs 15 residues. The CDR3 DNA is TGTGCCAGCTCCCGCCAAGGGTACTCTGGAAACACCATATATTTT. This encodes CASSRQGYSGNTIYF.

The CDR3 loop is CASSQDLRDFYGYTF. As DNA, the CDR3 is TGTGCCAGCAGCCAAGACTTACGGGATTTCTATGGCTACACCTTC. V and J are TRBV4-2 and TRBJ1-2; D not certain. The germline V gene encodes CDR1 LGHNA and CDR2 YNFKEQ. The V end lost 0 bases, the J end lost 4 bases, and 12 bases lay between the germline ends. CDR3 length: 15 residues.

The chain uses TRBV6-1 and TRBJ2-1; 9 nucleotides agree with TRBD1. This CDR3 has 15 amino acids. Trimming removed 5 bases from V and 4 bases from J; junction bases left unmatched: 6. Per germline, CDR1 MNHNS and CDR2 SASEGT. The CDR3 DNA is TGTGCCAGCAGTCCGACAGGGGGGGGGTACAATGAGCAGTTCTTC. This gives the protein CASSPTGGGYNEQFF.

V is TRBV11-2 and J is TRBJ1-1; the D is unclear. CDR1 is SGHAT, CDR2 FQNNGV, per germline. V was pared by 6 bases and J by 0 bases, with 14 bases between. The CDR3 consists of 15 residues. The CDR3 here is CASRPRRLMNTEAFF. The CDR3 DNA reads as TGTGCCAGCAGACCGCGCAGGCTCATGAACACTGAAGCTTTCTTT.

This rearrangement joins TRBV2 to TRBJ2-7; D uncertain. The length of the CDR3 is 12 residues. Trimming removed 6 bases from V and 2 bases from J, with 8 bases in between. Germline V lookup: CDR1 SNHLY, CDR2 FYNNEI. For the CDR3, the DNA is TGTGCCAGCAGCGAGTTTCCCTACGAGCAGTACTTC. Amino acid sequence: CASSEFPYEQYF.

This chain links TRBV19 with TRBJ1-4; maybe TRBD1 (5 bases). The CDR3 sequence is 12 residues long. V lost 6 bases and J 10 bases, leaving 12 bases between the germline ends. Germline CDR1 and CDR2: LNHDA and SQIVND (reference sequence). In DNA form, the CDR3 reads TGTGCCAGTAGCTCCGGGGCCTCAAAACTGTTTTTT. Protein product: CASSSGASKLFF.

CDR3 residues: CASSPPEGLNEKLFF. CDR3 DNA: TGTGCCAGCTCACCACCAGAAGGTCTAAATGAAAAACTGTTTTTT. This rearrangement joins TRBV18 to TRBJ1-4; no clear D. Trimming took off 0 bases at V and 5 bases at J, with 10 bases between the two ends. The V gene's germline CDR1 is KGHSH and CDR2 LQKENI. CDR3 length: 15 residues.